One and the same sample provided the 15 T cell receptor beta chains below, sequenced in a study of shared clonotypes between healthy human individuals. Assay used: immunoSEQ multiplex PCR; TCRdb lists only in-frame clones, some missing. The sample lists some 1.1 million clones; approximately 80% were seen once. The specimen was memory CD4+ T cells from PBMCs. Subset noted: CD45RA-negative fraction. The receptor set was obtained from a man between 18 and 29 years old in good health. Some clones in this sample may be carry-over from other donors' samples.

The chain recombines TRBV25-1 with TRBJ1-5, with TRBD1 matching over 7 bases. With V trimmed by 4 bases and J by 5 bases, 5 bases remained unmatched. The CDR3 contains 14 residues. Germline V lookup: CDR1 MGHDK, CDR2 SYGVNS. The DNA for the CDR3 is TGTGCCAGCAGTGGGATAGGGGGCTATCAGCCCCAGCATTTT. Encoded protein: CASSGIGGYQPQHF.

The V and J genes are TRBV4-3 and TRBJ1-6; 10 bases align to TRBD1. The CDR3 covers 16 residues. Germline-derived CDR1 and CDR2 are LGHNA and YSLEER. The J segment lost 10 bases and the V segment lost 0 bases, leaving 6 bases of the junction unmatched. In nucleotides, the CDR3 is TGCGCCAGCAGCCAAGATCTGGGGGACAGGGGATCACCCCTCCACTTT. Amino acid sequence: CASSQDLGDRGSPLHF.

A few counts support this clone. In the same sample, other DNA sequences code for this CDR3. V and J are TRBV11-2 and TRBJ2-5; unclear D gene. The CDR3 loop spans 11 amino acids. Trimming left V 4 bases short and J 4 bases short, with 4 bases between. Per the germline V gene, CDR1 is SGHAT and CDR2 is FQNNGV. CDR3 sequence: CASSSGETQYF. The CDR3 bases are TGTGCCAGCAGCTCGGGAGAGACCCAGTACTTC.

This clone was seen more than once but under ten times. The chain couples TRBV28 to TRBJ2-1; TRBD1 matches at 9 bases. CDR3 length: 18 amino acids. Germline V gene data show CDR1 as MDHEN and CDR2 as SYDVKM. V dropped 7 bases and J dropped 9; count of bases not matched to a gene: 22. The CDR3 region has the DNA TGTGCCAGCAACACGGGACAGGGCGGCCTCGGCCCTCACAGTGAGCAGTTCTTC. Translation: CASNTGQGGLGPHSEQFF.

The chain recombines TRBV7-3 with TRBJ1-2, with D perhaps TRBD1 (5 bases). CDR1 is SGHTA, CDR2 FQGTGA, per germline. The CDR3 has 15 residues. Trimming pared 2 bases from V and 0 bases from J, leaving 10 bases between. CDR3 nucleotides: TGTGCCAGCAGCTTAGACAGCCTAGCTAACTATGGCTACACCTTC. Translated, it gives CASSLDSLANYGYTF.

The chain is built from TRBV6-4 and TRBJ2-1, with D possibly TRBD1 on 6 matching bases. The CDR3 has 15 amino acids. V dropped 2 bases and J dropped 1 base, with 9 bases sitting between them. Germline V gives CDR1 MRHNA, CDR2 SNTAGT. The CDR3 sequence is CASSDEQGSYNEQFF. Here the CDR3 DNA reads TGTGCCAGCAGTGACGAGCAGGGGTCCTACAATGAGCAGTTCTTC.

The rearrangement uses TRBV5-1 and TRBJ2-3, with D unclear. Germline V gene sequence: CDR1 SGHRS, CDR2 YFSETQ. The V end was cut by 5 bases, the J end by 0 bases, with 4 bases between. The CDR3 sequence is 12 residues long. The CDR3 DNA sequence: TGCGCCAGCAGGTGGAGCACAGATACGCAGTATTTT. Protein product: CASRWSTDTQYF. Full variable domain (remainder filled in from reference TRBV5-1 and TRBJ2-3): KAGVTQTPRYLIKTRGQQVTLSCSPISGHRSVSWYQQTPGQGLQFLFEYFSETQRNKGNFPGRFSGRQFSNSRSEMNVSTLELGDSALYLCASRWSTDTQYFGPGTRLTVL.

For the CDR3, the DNA is TGCGCCAGCAGCTCTATACCCAATGCCTACGAGCAGTACTTC. Amino acid sequence: CASSSIPNAYEQYF. The chain is built from TRBV5-1 and TRBJ2-7; D unclear. CDR3 size: 14 residues. CDR1 SGHRS and CDR2 YFSETQ come from the germline V gene. The ends were cut back, 3 bases at V and 2 bases at J, with 12 bases in the middle. Full variable domain (rest looked up from reference TRBV5-1 and TRBJ2-7): KAGVTQTPRYLIKTRGQQVTLSCSPISGHRSVSWYQQTPGQGLQFLFEYFSETQRNKGNFPGRFSGRQFSNSRSEMNVSTLELGDSALYLCASSSIPNAYEQYFGPGTRLTVT.

This chain uses TRBV29-1 with TRBJ2-7; D is perhaps TRBD1 or TRBD2 (6 bases each). CDR1 is SQVTM, CDR2 ANQGSEA, per germline. The CDR3 runs to 14 residues. Trimming removed 6 bases from V and 5 bases from J, with 20 bases in between. CDR3 in amino acids: CSVEGGSGVDEQYF. The CDR3 DNA reads TGCAGCGTCGAGGGGGGAAGTGGAGTGGACGAGCAGTACTTC.

This clone was detected only once. The V call is TRBV5-8, the J call TRBJ1-1; 7 bases align to TRBD1. The trim removed 0 bases at V and 4 bases at J, leaving 6 bases unmatched. This CDR3 has 15 amino acids. CDR1 and CDR2 from the germline V gene are SGHTS and YDEGEE. CDR3 loop: CASSLGGGFGTEAFF. CDR3 in DNA: TGTGCCAGCAGCTTGGGAGGGGGCTTCGGCACTGAAGCTTTCTTT.

The chain carries TRBV4-2 and TRBJ2-2; 14 positions match TRBD2. Per the germline V gene, CDR1 is LGHNA and CDR2 is YNFKEQ. There are 18 residues in the CDR3. Germline trimming cut 1 base from V and 4 bases from J; bases unmatched to any gene: 5. This chain's CDR3 is CASSQARGLAGATGELFF. The CDR3, as DNA: TGTGCCAGCAGCCAAGCTAGGGGACTAGCGGGAGCCACCGGGGAGCTGTTTTTT.

The chain couples TRBV4-2 to TRBJ1-2; the D gene is possibly TRBD1 (6 bases). The V gene's germline CDR1 is LGHNA and CDR2 YNFKEQ. Trimming shortened V by 0 bases and J by 10 bases, and 21 bases separated the two germline ends. The CDR3 is 16 residues long. The CDR3 region is CASSQDGATQGIDYTF. CDR3 DNA sequence: TGTGCCAGCAGCCAAGATGGAGCGACCCAGGGGATAGACTACACCTTC.

V gene TRBV28 combines with J gene TRBJ2-1; 10 nucleotides match TRBD1. This CDR3 comprises 12 residues. Germline loops: CDR1 MDHEN, CDR2 SYDVKM. V lost 5 bases and J lost 8; bases outside the gene matches: 0. CDR3 region: CASSGTGDEQFF. CDR3 DNA sequence: TGTGCCAGCAGTGGGACAGGGGATGAGCAGTTCTTC.

In this sample, this clone turned up once. This chain links TRBV18 with TRBJ2-7; unclear D gene. V lost 0 bases, J lost 7 bases, and 10 bases lay in between. CDR1 and CDR2 from the germline V gene are KGHSH and LQKENI. This CDR3 is built from 13 residues. The CDR3 region is CASSPPSANEQYF. DNA of the CDR3: TGTGCCAGCTCACCACCGTCGGCCAATGAGCAGTACTTC.

In regard to this clone: The same CDR3 also results from other DNA sequences found in this sample. This chain links TRBV18 with TRBJ2-7; unclear D gene. This CDR3 comprises 13 residues. V was trimmed by 3 bases and J by 0 bases, leaving 6 bases between them. The V gene's germline CDR1 is KGHSH and CDR2 LQKENI. The CDR3 region is CASSPHPSYEQYF. DNA of the CDR3: TGTGCCAGCTCACCGCACCCCTCCTACGAGCAGTACTTC.